These 23 T cell receptor beta chains were all obtained from the same sample, sequenced in a study of blood T cell repertoires in COVID-19. Some clones are missing from TCRdb's copy, which holds only in-frame ones; the method was immunoSEQ multiplex PCR. The data contain 200,000 to 250,000 clones, 75% to 85% of them singletons. The sample was peripheral blood. Receptors were obtained from a woman aged 40 to 50 who had recovered from COVID-19.

This clone has only a few counts. The chain carries TRBV19 and TRBJ1-1; the D gene is possibly TRBD1 (5 bases). Trimming took off 1 base at V and 0 bases at J, with 15 bases between the two ends. This CDR3 contains 17 residues. Germline V gives CDR1 LNHDA, CDR2 SQIVND (reference sequence). CDR3 sequence: CASSIVKIQGMNTEAFF. The CDR3 DNA reads TGTGCCAGTAGTATAGTCAAGATCCAGGGTATGAACACTGAAGCTTTCTTT.

The chain has TRBV12-3 or TRBV12-4 and TRBJ2-7; D is unresolved. The CDR3 runs to 13 residues. Trimming took 5 bases from V and 3 from J, leaving 11 bases between them. CDR3 sequence (DNA): TGTGCCAGCAGTATCACAGTGGGCTACGAGCAGTACTTC. It specifies CASSITVGYEQYF.

The chain links TRBV24-1 to TRBJ2-2; no firm D call. The CDR3 extends over 14 amino acids. CDR1 and CDR2 from the germline V gene are KGHDR and SFDVKD. Trimming cost V 4 bases and J 7 bases, with 12 bases left between them. CDR3 nucleotides: TGTGCCACCAGTGACCCCAGAAGAGGCGGGGAGCTGTTTTTT. Its translation: CATSDPRRGGELFF.

The chain joins TRBV5-5 to TRBJ2-7; the match to TRBD1 covers 7 bases. The CDR3 totals 16 residues. V gave up 3 bases and J gave up 2 bases; unmatched junction bases: 11. In germline, CDR1 is SGHKS, CDR2 YYEKEE (reference sequence). CDR3 loop: CASSSGRTGITYEQYF. CDR3 coding DNA: TGTGCCAGCAGCTCGGGCCGGACAGGTATAACCTACGAGCAGTACTTC.

The chain uses TRBV7-2 and TRBJ2-2; D gene unclear. V lost 6 bases and J lost 1, with 6 bases in between. Germline V gives CDR1 SGHTA, CDR2 FQGNSA. The CDR3 sequence is 13 residues long. In DNA, the CDR3 is TGTGCCAGCAGTTACAGGAACACCGGGGAGCTGTTTTTT. Translated, it gives CASSYRNTGELFF.

V is TRBV6-6 and J is TRBJ2-7, with a tentative D call TRBD2 (5 bases). V was clipped by 5 bases and J by 5 bases, with 25 bases between them. Per germline, CDR1 MNHNY and CDR2 SVGAGI (reference sequence). The CDR3 totals 17 residues. This chain's CDR3 is CASSRTRSSVGSDEQYF. The CDR3 DNA sequence: TGTGCCAGCAGTCGTACTAGATCCTCCGTCGGGTCGGACGAGCAGTACTTC.

The rearrangement uses TRBV6-5 and TRBJ1-2; possibly TRBD1 for D (6 bases). Germline V gene sequence: CDR1 MNHEY, CDR2 SVGAGI. Trimming took off 6 bases at V and 7 bases at J, with 15 bases between the two ends. The CDR3 has 13 amino acids. CDR3: CASSPNRAGGYTF. CDR3 DNA: TGTGCCAGCAGCCCGAACAGGGCCGGTGGCTACACCTTC.

V is TRBV7-8 and J is TRBJ2-5; a weak D match, TRBD2 (6 bases). CDR3 size: 14 residues. V lost 7 bases to trimming and J lost 5 bases, with 17 bases between them. Per germline, CDR1 SGHVS and CDR2 FQNEAQ. CDR3 loop: CASNRREGYETQYF. The DNA of the CDR3 is TGTGCCAGCAACCGGAGGGAAGGGTATGAGACCCAGTACTTC.

This clone was seen a few times. This chain uses TRBV19 with TRBJ2-3; TRBD2 matches 10 bases. The CDR3 is 14 amino acids. Per germline, CDR1 LNHDA and CDR2 SQIVND (reference sequence). V lost 6 bases to trimming and J lost 2 bases; unmatched junction nucleotides: 2. CDR3 sequence reads: CASSGLAVTDTQYF. The CDR3 bases are TGTGCCAGTAGCGGACTAGCGGTCACAGATACGCAGTATTTT.

There are a few counts of this clone. V and J are TRBV11-2 and TRBJ1-3, with a tentative D call TRBD1 (6 bases). The CDR3 sequence is 13 residues long. The germline V and J ends were trimmed by 6 bases and 4 bases, with 10 bases remaining between them. The V gene's germline CDR1 is SGHAT and CDR2 FQNNGV. CDR3 DNA sequence: TGTGCCAGCAGTCCCCAGGGGGGAAACACCATATATTTT. As protein: CASSPQGGNTIYF.

This chain joins TRBV6-5 and TRBJ2-7; 7 bases match TRBD1. With V trimmed by 2 bases and J by 4 bases, 8 bases remained unmatched. The germline V gene has CDR1 MNHEY and CDR2 SVGAGI. The CDR3 sequence is 15 residues long. CDR3 bases: TGTGCCAGCAGTTACGAACCGGGACAGAAATACGAGCAGTACTTC. This translates into CASSYEPGQKYEQYF.

A word on this clone: Germline and junction disagree at one end, which may indicate a read error. The chain couples TRBV18 to TRBJ2-2, with 9 bases aligning to TRBD1. Germline V gives CDR1 KGHSH, CDR2 LQKENI. This CDR3 region has 16 residues. CDR3 DNA: TGTGCCAGCTCACCGTTAGGGACAGGGAACTCCGGGGAGCTGTTTTTT. This gives the protein CASSPLGTGNSGELFF.

This chain joins TRBV19 and TRBJ2-1; TRBD1 agrees at 7 bases. The germline V gene encodes CDR1 LNHDA and CDR2 SQIVND (reference sequence). The trim removed 5 bases at V and 2 bases at J, leaving 3 bases unmatched. CDR3 length: 14 residues. CDR3 loop: CASSQDRPYNEQFF. CDR3 DNA sequence: TGTGCCAGTAGTCAGGACAGGCCCTACAATGAGCAGTTCTTC.

The rearrangement links TRBV2 to TRBJ1-6; D might be TRBD1 (5 bases). CDR1 and CDR2 from the germline V gene are SNHLY and FYNNEI. The CDR3 contains 12 residues. The V and J ends lost 8 bases and 9 bases respectively, with 11 bases between them. DNA for the CDR3: TGTGCCAGCGGGGCAGAAGGTTCACCCCTCCACTTT. Its translation is CASGAEGSPLHF.

The CDR3 loop is CASSEIVWGDNQETQYF. For the CDR3, the DNA is TGTGCCAGCAGTGAAATCGTGTGGGGAGACAACCAAGAGACCCAGTACTTC. The chain employs TRBV2 and TRBJ2-5; D is perhaps TRBD2 (5 bases). From germline, CDR1 is SNHLY and CDR2 FYNNEI. This CDR3 has 17 residues. Trimming shortened V by 2 bases and J by 0 bases, and 16 bases separated the two germline ends.

The chain couples TRBV5-1 to TRBJ1-2; 9 positions agree with TRBD1. V was pared by 3 bases and J by 0 bases, with 9 bases of the junction left unmatched. Germline V gene lookup returns CDR1 SGHRS and CDR2 YFSETQ. The CDR3 loop spans 17 amino acids. The CDR3 bases are TGCGCCAGCAGCTCGACGGGACAGGGACTTCCTAACTATGGCTACACCTTC. Translation gives CASSSTGQGLPNYGYTF.

The chain uses TRBV10-1 and TRBJ2-1; TRBD1 matches at 7 bases. The V gene's germline CDR1 is WNHNN and CDR2 SYGVQD (reference sequence). V lost 6 bases to trimming and J lost 7 bases; unmatched junction nucleotides: 6. The CDR3 loop spans 13 amino acids. The CDR3 DNA is TGCGCCAGCAGGGCCGGGACAGATAATGAGCAGTTCTTC. Translating it yields CASRAGTDNEQFF.

This chain uses TRBV11-2 with TRBJ2-7; weak D call: TRBD1 (6 bases). This CDR3 has 16 amino acids. V was shortened by 0 bases and J by 6 bases, with 18 bases between the two germline ends. The germline gives CDR1 SGHAT, CDR2 FQNNGV. CDR3 sequence: CASSLDLGTPGSEQYF. The CDR3 nucleotides read TGTGCCAGCAGCTTAGATCTTGGGACACCGGGCAGCGAGCAGTACTTC.

V gene TRBV7-2 combines with J gene TRBJ2-4, with D possibly matching TRBD1 (6 bases). Deletions cut 0 bases from V and 6 bases from J, with 12 bases between. This CDR3 comprises 15 residues. The germline CDR1 and CDR2 sequences are SGHTA and FQGNSA. CDR3 in amino acids: CASSLAWGPGNIQYF. The CDR3 nucleotides read TGTGCCAGCAGCTTAGCTTGGGGGCCGGGAAACATTCAGTACTTC.

The rearrangement uses TRBV3-1 (or the pseudogene TRBV3-2) and TRBJ2-5, with 12 positions matching TRBD2. Trimming cost V 0 bases and J 5 bases; bases outside gene matches: 10. Germline lookup yields CDR1 LGHDT and CDR2 YNNKEL (reference sequence). The CDR3 has 18 residues. The CDR3 coding sequence is TGTGCCAGCAGCCAAGATCCTCCTAGCGGGGGGGTGTTGGAGACCCAGTACTTC. Protein sequence: CASSQDPPSGGVLETQYF.

V usage is TRBV5-1 and J usage is TRBJ2-5; 8 positions match TRBD2. The CDR3 totals 16 residues. CDR1 is SGHRS, CDR2 YFSETQ, per germline. V shed 0 bases and J 0 bases; nucleotides not matched to a gene: 4. CDR3 residues: CASSLAGGGNQETQYF. In DNA form, the CDR3 reads TGCGCCAGCAGCTTGGCCGGCGGGGGGAACCAAGAGACCCAGTACTTC. The full variable domain, rest sourced from reference TRBV5-1 and TRBJ2-5, is KAGVTQTPRYLIKTRGQQVTLSCSPISGHRSVSWYQQTPGQGLQFLFEYFSETQRNKGNFPGRFSGRQFSNSRSEMNVSTLELGDSALYLCASSLAGGGNQETQYFGPGTRLLVL.

The sample holds one count of this clone. The CDR3 loop reads CASSPGQTKETQYF. Here the CDR3 DNA reads TGTGCCAGCAGCCCTGGACAGACGAAAGAGACCCAGTACTTC. The chain employs TRBV7-2 and TRBJ2-5; TRBD1 might be the D (6 bases). Trimming took off 5 bases at V and 3 bases at J, with 13 bases between the two ends. In germline, CDR1 is SGHTA, CDR2 FQGNSA. The CDR3 runs 14 residues. Complete variable domain (other parts from reference TRBV7-2 and TRBJ2-5): GAGVSQSPSNKVTEKGKDVELRCDPISGHTALYWYRQSLGQGLEFLIYFQGNSAPDKSGLPSDRFSAERTGGSVSTLTIQRTQQEDSAVYLCASSPGQTKETQYFGPGTRLLVL.

The chain recombines TRBV6-4 with TRBJ1-1; D gene uncertain. The germline V and J ends were trimmed by 4 bases and 1 base, with 7 bases remaining between them. This CDR3 is built from 13 residues. Germline lookup yields CDR1 MRHNA and CDR2 SNTAGT. The chain's CDR3 is CASSASENTEAFF. Written as DNA, the CDR3 is TGTGCCAGCAGTGCGTCAGAGAACACTGAAGCTTTCTTT.